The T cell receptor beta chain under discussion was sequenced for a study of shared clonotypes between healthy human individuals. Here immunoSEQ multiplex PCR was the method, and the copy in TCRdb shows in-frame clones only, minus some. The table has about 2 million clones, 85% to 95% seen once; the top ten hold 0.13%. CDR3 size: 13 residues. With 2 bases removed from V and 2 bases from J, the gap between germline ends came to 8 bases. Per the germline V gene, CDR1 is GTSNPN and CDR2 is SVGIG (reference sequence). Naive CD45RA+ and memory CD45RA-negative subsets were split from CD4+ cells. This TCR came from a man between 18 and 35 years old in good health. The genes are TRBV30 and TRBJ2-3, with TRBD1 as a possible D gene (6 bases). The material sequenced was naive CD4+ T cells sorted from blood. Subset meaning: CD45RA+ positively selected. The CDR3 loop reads CAWSQGNTDTQYF. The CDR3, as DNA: TGTGCCTGGAGTCAGGGGAACACAGATACGCAGTATTTT.